This T cell receptor beta chain was identified in a study of T-cell memory formation after mild COVID-19. TCRdb itself ran the 5' RACE reads through MiXCR, one entry per CDR3 protein. The sample includes under 300,000 distinct CDR3 sequences, more than 8% seen only once; the top ten take 22%. This CDR3 comprises 13 residues. Germline CDR1 reads DFQATT; CDR2 reads SNEGSKA (reference sequence). Trimming shortened V by 3 bases and J by 2 bases, and 10 bases separated the two germline ends. J is TRBJ1-2 and V is TRBV20-1; possible D gene TRBD1, 5 bases. The specimen was PBMCs or a T cell subset sorted from them (not recorded which). This clonotype was sampled from a man aged 18 to 30 who had mild COVID-19 (a few samples of this study predate the infection). Cell type and time point are not known. The CDR3 DNA reads TGCAGTGCTAGGACACGGGACAACTATGGCTACACCTTC. This codes for CSARTRDNYGYTF.